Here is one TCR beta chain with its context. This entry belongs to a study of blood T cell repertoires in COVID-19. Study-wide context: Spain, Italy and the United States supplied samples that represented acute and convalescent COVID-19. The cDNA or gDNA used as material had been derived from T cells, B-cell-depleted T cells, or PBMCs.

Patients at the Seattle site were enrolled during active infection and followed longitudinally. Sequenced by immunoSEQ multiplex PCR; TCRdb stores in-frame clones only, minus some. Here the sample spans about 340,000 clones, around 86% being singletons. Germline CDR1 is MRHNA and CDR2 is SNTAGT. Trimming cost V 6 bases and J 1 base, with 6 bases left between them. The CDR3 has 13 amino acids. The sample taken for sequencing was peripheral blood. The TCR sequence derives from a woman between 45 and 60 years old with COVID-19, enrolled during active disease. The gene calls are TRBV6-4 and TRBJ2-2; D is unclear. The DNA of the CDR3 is TGTGCCAGCAGCCAGGAGAACACCGGGGAGCTGTTTTTT. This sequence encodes CASSQENTGELFF.